This TCR beta chain was retrieved from a study of blood T cells in healthy people across ages. A second PCR of about 7 to 12 cycles used a sample-barcoded 5' primer and a J-beta primer mix. TCRdb re-called the 5' RACE reads with MiXCR, one entry per CDR3 protein. The sample holds about 970,000 distinct CDR3 sequences; just over 50% are singletons and the top ten take about 22%. The sample was blood. The receptor comes from a woman between 55 and 75 years old in good health.

This CDR3 is CAIRDQETQYF. The CDR3 region has the DNA TGTGCCATCCGGGACCAAGAGACCCAGTACTTC. This rearrangement joins TRBV10-3 to TRBJ2-5; D uncertain. Trimming pared 8 bases from V and 0 bases from J, leaving 4 bases between. CDR1 and CDR2 (germline): ENHRY, SYGVKD. The CDR3 consists of 11 residues.